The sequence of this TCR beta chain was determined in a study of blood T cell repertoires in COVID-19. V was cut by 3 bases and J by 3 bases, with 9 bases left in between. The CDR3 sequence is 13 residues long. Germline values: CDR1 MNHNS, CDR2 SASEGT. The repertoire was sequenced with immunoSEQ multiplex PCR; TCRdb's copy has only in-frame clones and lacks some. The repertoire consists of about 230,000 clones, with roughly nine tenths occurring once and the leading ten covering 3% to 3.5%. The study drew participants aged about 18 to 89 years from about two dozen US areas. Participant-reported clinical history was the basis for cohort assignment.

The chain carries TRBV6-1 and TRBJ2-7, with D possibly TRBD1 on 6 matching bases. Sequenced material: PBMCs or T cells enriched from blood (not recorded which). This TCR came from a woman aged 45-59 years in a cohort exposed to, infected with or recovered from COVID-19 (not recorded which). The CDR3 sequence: CASSERTDYEQYF. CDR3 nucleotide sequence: TGTGCCAGCAGTGAGCGGACAGACTACGAGCAGTACTTC.